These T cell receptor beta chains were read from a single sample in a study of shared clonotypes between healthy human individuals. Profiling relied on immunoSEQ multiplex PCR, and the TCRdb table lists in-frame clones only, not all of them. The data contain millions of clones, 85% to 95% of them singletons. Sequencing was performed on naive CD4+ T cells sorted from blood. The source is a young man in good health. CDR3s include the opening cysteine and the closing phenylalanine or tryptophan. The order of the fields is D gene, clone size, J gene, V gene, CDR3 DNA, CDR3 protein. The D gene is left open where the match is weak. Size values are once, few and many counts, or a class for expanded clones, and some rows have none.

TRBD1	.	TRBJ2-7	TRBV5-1	TGCGCCAGCATGGTCACAGGGGGCAACGAGCAGTACTTC	CASMVTGGNEQYF
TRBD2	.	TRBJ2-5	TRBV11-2	TGTGCCAGCAGCTTGTCCCGGGGGGGGGAGACCCAGTACTTC	CASSLSRGGETQYF
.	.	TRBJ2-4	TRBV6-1	TGTGCCAGCAGTGACAGGGCCTTAGCCAAAAACATTCAGTACTTC	CASSDRALAKNIQYF
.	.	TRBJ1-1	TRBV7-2	TGTGCCAGCAGGTTCCCGGGGACCACTGAAGCTTTCTTT	CASRFPGTTEAFF
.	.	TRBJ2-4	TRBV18	TGTGCCAGCTCACTATCTGCGGGGAATTTAGCCAAAAACATTCAGTACTTC	CASSLSAGNLAKNIQYF
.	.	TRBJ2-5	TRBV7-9	TGTGCCAGCACCCCTTGGGACCAAGAGACCCAGTACTTC	CASTPWDQETQYF
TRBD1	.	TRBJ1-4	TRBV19	TGTGCCAGTAGTCTAAGGACAGGGAATGAAAAACTGTTTTTT	CASSLRTGNEKLFF
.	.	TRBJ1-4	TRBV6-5	TGTGCCAGCAGGGGCTCGCGACTGTTTTTT	CASRGSRLFF
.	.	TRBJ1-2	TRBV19	TGTGCCAGTAGTAATCTCCCAGGCCGGGCACAGGACCTTCCACACTTC	CASSNLPGRAQDLPHF
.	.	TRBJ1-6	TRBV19	TGTGCCAGTAGTTCGGAGGGTAATTCACCCCTCCACTTT	CASSSEGNSPLHF
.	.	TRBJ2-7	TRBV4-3	TGCGCCAGCAGCCAAGCGAGGGCAGTTCTCTACGAGCAGTACTTC	CASSQARAVLYEQYF
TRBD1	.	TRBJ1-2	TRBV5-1	TGCGCCAGCAGCTTGGGACAGGGGGCTGGCTACACCTTC	CASSLGQGAGYTF
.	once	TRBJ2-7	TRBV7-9	TGTGCCAGCAGCGGCGGGGACAGAACAAATTACGAGCAGTACTTC	CASSGGDRTNYEQYF
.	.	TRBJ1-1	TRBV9	TGTGCCAGCAGCGTAGAGCGGACCACTGAAGCTTTCTTT	CASSVERTTEAFF
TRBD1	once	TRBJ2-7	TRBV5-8	TGTGCCAGCAGCATAAAGGGACAGGTCTACTTC	CASSIKGQVYF
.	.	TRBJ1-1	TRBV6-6	TGTGCCAGCAGCCCCCGGGAGGACACTGAAGCTTTCTTT	CASSPREDTEAFF
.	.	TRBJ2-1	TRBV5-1	TGCGCCAGCAGCCCCCTCGGGCACTCCTACAATGAGCAGTTCTTC	CASSPLGHSYNEQFF
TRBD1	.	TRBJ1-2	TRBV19	TGTGCCAGTAGTATCTCACAGGGGAGATTCACTAACTATGGCTACACCTTC	CASSISQGRFTNYGYTF
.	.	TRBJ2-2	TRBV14	TGTGCCAGCAGCCGATCGAGAGGCGCCGGGACCGGGGAGCTGTTTTTT	CASSRSRGAGTGELFF
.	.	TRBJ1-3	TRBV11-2	TGTGCCAGCAGCCCGATAGGGGTTATGGGGGCGCTTACTGGAAACACCATATATTTT	CASSPIGVMGALTGNTIYF
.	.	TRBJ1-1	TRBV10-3	TGTGCCATCAGTGTTGAGTCCGGACCCGGGGCCCCGATGAACACTGAAGCTTTCTTT	CAISVESGPGAPMNTEAFF
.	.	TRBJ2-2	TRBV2	TGTGCCAGCAGTGAAAGGTTCACCGGGGAGCTGTTTTTT	CASSERFTGELFF
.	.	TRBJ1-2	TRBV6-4	TGTGCCAGCAGTGACTCGGGGCGGTTTGGCTACACCTTC	CASSDSGRFGYTF
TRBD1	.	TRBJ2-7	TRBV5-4	TGTGCCAGCAGCCAGACAGGGAAATCCTACGAGCAGTACTTC	CASSQTGKSYEQYF
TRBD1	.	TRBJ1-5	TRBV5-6	TGTGCCAGCAACCGGGCGGGACAGGGTGGACAGCCCCAGCATTTT	CASNRAGQGGQPQHF
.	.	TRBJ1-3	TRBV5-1	TGCGCCAGCAGCCCATCGGGAGTCTCTGGAAACACCATATATTTT	CASSPSGVSGNTIYF
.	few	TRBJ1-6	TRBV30	TGTGCCTGGAGTATGGACTTTCATAATTCACCCCTCCACTTT	CAWSMDFHNSPLHF
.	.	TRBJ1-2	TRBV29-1	TGCAGCGTAGGTTTAGATAACTATGGCTACACCTTC	CSVGLDNYGYTF
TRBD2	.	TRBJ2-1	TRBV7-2	TGTGCCAGCAGCCCGGGGGGGTCGGACTCTGAGCAGTTCTTC	CASSPGGSDSEQFF
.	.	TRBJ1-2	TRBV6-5	TGTGCCAGCAGTTACCTCGGAGGGGGTAACTATGGCTACACCTTC	CASSYLGGGNYGYTF
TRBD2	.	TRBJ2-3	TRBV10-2	TGCGCCAGCAGAGGACTAGCGGGACGGGATACGCAGTATTTT	CASRGLAGRDTQYF
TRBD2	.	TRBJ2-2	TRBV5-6	TGTGCCAGCAGCACCCGGACTAGCGGCATCAGGGCCGGGGAGCTGTTTTTT	CASSTRTSGIRAGELFF
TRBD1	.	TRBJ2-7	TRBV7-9	TGTGCCAGCAGCCGAGACAGGGGTCCTAACGAGCAGTACTTC	CASSRDRGPNEQYF
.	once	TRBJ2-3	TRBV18	TGTGCCAGCTCACCATTAACACTAGATACGCAGTATTTT	CASSPLTLDTQYF
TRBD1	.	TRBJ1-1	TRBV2	TGTGCCAGCAGTGAAACCGGGCAGGGGGCGGCTTTCTTT	CASSETGQGAAFF
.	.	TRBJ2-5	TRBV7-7	TGTGCTAGCAGCCTCCGACCAAAGGGGACCCAGTACTTC	CASSLRPKGTQYF
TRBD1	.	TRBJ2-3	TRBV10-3	TGTGCCATCAGCGGGGACAGGGGGACAGATACGCAGTATTTT	CAISGDRGTDTQYF
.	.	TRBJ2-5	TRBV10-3	TGTGCCATCAGTGAGTTAGGGCCCCCAGAGACCCAGTACTTC	CAISELGPPETQYF
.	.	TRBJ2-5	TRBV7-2	TGTGCCAGCAGCCCCGTTGCAGGCACCTTGACGGAGACCCAGTACTTC	CASSPVAGTLTETQYF
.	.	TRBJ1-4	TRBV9	TGTGCCAGCAGCGTAGCGGAGTTAACTAATGAAAAACTGTTTTTT	CASSVAELTNEKLFF
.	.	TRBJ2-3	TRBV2	TGTGCCAGCAGTGGGGACTTTAGGGTGGCAGATACGCAGTATTTT	CASSGDFRVADTQYF
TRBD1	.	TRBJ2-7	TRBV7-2	TGTGCCAGCAGCTTTATGGACAGGGGAGCCTACGAGCAGTACTTC	CASSFMDRGAYEQYF
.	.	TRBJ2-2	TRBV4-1	TGCGCCAGCAGCCAGCTAACGAACACCGGGGAGCTGTTTTTT	CASSQLTNTGELFF
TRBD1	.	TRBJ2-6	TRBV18	TGTGCCAGCTCGGGACAGGGGACCTCTGGGGCCAACGTCCTGACTTTC	CASSGQGTSGANVLTF
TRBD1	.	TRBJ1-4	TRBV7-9	TGTGCCAGCAGCTCCGGGACAGGGGGTGAAAAACTGTTTTTT	CASSSGTGGEKLFF
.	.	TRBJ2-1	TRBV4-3	TGCGCCAGCAGCCAAGTGGACCGGAATGAGCAGTTCTTC	CASSQVDRNEQFF
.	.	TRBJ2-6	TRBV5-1	TGCGCCAGCAGCCTAGACCCTGGGGCCAACGTCCTGACTTTC	CASSLDPGANVLTF
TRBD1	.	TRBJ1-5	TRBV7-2	TGTGCCAGCAGCTTAGACAGGGGGAGCAATCAGCCCCAGCATTTT	CASSLDRGSNQPQHF
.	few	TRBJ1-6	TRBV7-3	TGTGCCAGCAGCCCGAAGGGAGGGATGGCACCCCTCCACTTT	CASSPKGGMAPLHF
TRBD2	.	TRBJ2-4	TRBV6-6	TGTGCCAGCTTTAGCGGGACCCTAGCCAAAAACATTCAGTACTTC	CASFSGTLAKNIQYF
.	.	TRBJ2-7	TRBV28	TGTGCCAGCTGTTTAAACGACAGGAGCTCCTACGAGCAGTACTTC	CASCLNDRSSYEQYF
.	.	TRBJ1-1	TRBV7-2	TGTGCCAGCAGCTTAATGAGCACTGAAGCTTTCTTT	CASSLMSTEAFF
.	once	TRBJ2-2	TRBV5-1	TGCGCCAGCAGCTTGGGTCAGAACACCGGGGAGCTGTTTTTT	CASSLGQNTGELFF
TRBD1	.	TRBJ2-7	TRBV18	TGTGCCAGCTCACCCGGGACAGGCAACTCCTACGAGCAGTACTTC	CASSPGTGNSYEQYF
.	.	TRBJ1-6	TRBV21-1	TGTGCCAGCAGCAAAGCCCCCGGGACAGGGACAAATTCACCCCTCCACTTT	CASSKAPGTGTNSPLHF
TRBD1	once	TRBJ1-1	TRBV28	TGTGCCAGCAGACTGGGACAGATGAACACTGAAGCTTTCTTT	CASRLGQMNTEAFF
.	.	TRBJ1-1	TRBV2	TGTGCCAGCAGTGAGACGAAGAACACTGAAGCTTTCTTT	CASSETKNTEAFF
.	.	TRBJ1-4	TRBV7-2	TGTGCCAGCAGCGGGCGGGTAGGGACTAATGAAAAACTGTTTTTT	CASSGRVGTNEKLFF